The rows below give T cell receptor beta chains drawn from one sample of a study of blood T cell repertoires in COVID-19. The data were produced by immunoSEQ multiplex PCR, yet TCRdb's version contains in-frame clones alone and is incomplete. The sample comprises about 50,000 clones, approximately 85% of which are singletons, and 6.5% rests with the top ten. What was sequenced was peripheral blood. The receptors derive from a man in his 60s with acute or convalescent COVID-19. The CDR3 runs from the conserved cysteine through the conserved F or W. The D gene is left open where the match is weak. Only some rows state a clone size, as once, few, many or a class for expanded clones.

NA | TRBJ2-1 | TRBD2 | TRBV29-1 | TGCAGCGTTCTAGCGGGACGGGGCAATGAGCAGTTCTTC | CSVLAGRGNEQFF
NA | TRBJ2-5 | TRBD1 | TRBV5-5 | TGTGCCAGCAGCAACAGGACAGGGGGCGCAGAGACCCAGTACTTC | CASSNRTGGAETQYF
NA | TRBJ2-3 | TRBD2 | TRBV3-1/TRBV3-2 | TGTGCCAGCAGCGTCACTAGCGGGTTAACGAAATCTAGCACAGATACGCAGTATTTT | CASSVTSGLTKSSTDTQYF
NA | TRBJ1-1 | NA | TRBV10-1 | TGCGCCAGCAGTGACAGGGTCCAGGGCACTGAAGCTTTCTTT | CASSDRVQGTEAFF
NA | TRBJ1-5 | NA | TRBV28 | TGTGCCAGCAGTTTTTCAGATCGGCCCCAGCATTTT | CASSFSDRPQHF
NA | TRBJ2-1 | TRBD2 | TRBV28 | TGTGCCAGCAGAGCCAATTGGGCGGGAGAGGCCTACAATGAGCAGTTCTTC | CASRANWAGEAYNEQFF
NA | TRBJ1-2 | NA | TRBV5-5 | TGTGCCAGCAGCTTCGGGTCTAACTATGGCTACACCTTC | CASSFGSNYGYTF
NA | TRBJ2-1 | TRBD2 | TRBV24-1 | TGTGCCACCAGTGGTTCTCCCGGGCGGGAGCGGACCTACAATGAGCAGTTCTTC | CATSGSPGRERTYNEQFF
NA | TRBJ2-5 | NA | TRBV5-5 | TGTGCCAGCAGCGCCTATATGGAGACCCAGTACTTC | CASSAYMETQYF
NA | TRBJ2-3 | NA | TRBV28 | TGTGCCAGCACCGCGAGTCCGGGTACGCAGTATTTT | CASTASPGTQYF
NA | TRBJ1-6 | NA | TRBV28 | TGTGCCAGCACCAAACGTCAGGGGTTTAATTCACCCCTCCACTTT | CASTKRQGFNSPLHF
once | TRBJ2-7 | NA | TRBV9 | TGTGCCAGCAGCGTAGGAGGGCGGGGCCCCTACGAGCAGTACTTC | CASSVGGRGPYEQYF
NA | TRBJ1-2 | TRBD1 | TRBV6-4 | TGTGCCAGCAGGCCGACAGGGCGGGGCTACACCTTC | CASRPTGRGYTF
NA | TRBJ2-3 | NA | TRBV2 | TGTGCCAGCAAAGTCGGCAGCGGGCTTGGTGGAACAGATACGCAGTATTTT | CASKVGSGLGGTDTQYF
few | TRBJ2-1 | TRBD2 | TRBV7-9 | TGTGCCAGCAGCCGTGTCAGCGGGAGGGAAGCTGAGCAGTTCTTC | CASSRVSGREAEQFF
NA | TRBJ2-7 | NA | TRBV18 | TGTGCCAGCTCACCACTCAGGGACTCCTACGAGCAGTACTTC | CASSPLRDSYEQYF
NA | TRBJ1-3 | NA | TRBV5-6 | TGTGCCAGCAGCTTGTTCAGGGTCTCTGGAAACACCATATATTTT | CASSLFRVSGNTIYF
once | TRBJ2-5 | NA | TRBV30 | TGTGCCTGGACCAAGGGGGACCATCTTGGTTGGGAGACCCAGTACTTC | CAWTKGDHLGWETQYF
NA | TRBJ1-2 | NA | TRBV3-1/TRBV3-2 | TGTGCCAGCAGCCATTCCTCGACAGTAAACTATGGCTACACCTTC | CASSHSSTVNYGYTF
NA | TRBJ2-7 | TRBD2 | TRBV7-2 | TGTGCCAGCAGCTTAGTGGGACTAGTCTCATCCGAGCAGTACTTC | CASSLVGLVSSEQYF
NA | TRBJ2-2 | NA | TRBV29-1 | TGCAGCGTTGGGACAGCCAGCACCGGGGAGCTGTTTTTT | CSVGTASTGELFF
NA | TRBJ2-2 | TRBD1 | TRBV5-1 | TGCGCCAGCACCTCTACAGGGGGCGGGACCGGGGAGCTGTTTTTT | CASTSTGGGTGELFF
NA | TRBJ1-3 | NA | TRBV9 | TGTGCCAGCAGCGTAGCTAACGGAGACTCTGGAAACACCATATATTTT | CASSVANGDSGNTIYF
NA | TRBJ1-1 | TRBD1 | TRBV9 | TGTGCCAGCAGCGTAGGTACAGGGGCTGAAGCTTTCTTT | CASSVGTGAEAFF
NA | TRBJ2-7 | NA | TRBV2 | TGTGCCAGCAGTGAGGCGAGGAGCTCCTACGAGCAGTACTTC | CASSEARSSYEQYF
NA | TRBJ2-4 | NA | TRBV2 | TGTGCCAGCAGTGAAGCCGGGCAGGGAAACATTCAGTACTTC | CASSEAGQGNIQYF
NA | TRBJ1-5 | NA | TRBV10-3 | TGTGCCATCAGTGGGGGCGGGGATAGACAGCCCCAGCATTTT | CAISGGGDRQPQHF
NA | TRBJ2-1 | NA | TRBV10-2 | TGCGCCAGCAGCCAGGGGTACAATGAGCAGTTCTTC | CASSQGYNEQFF
NA | TRBJ1-4 | TRBD1 | TRBV28 | TGTGCCAGCAGTCCCCCGGGACAGGTGCAAAAACTGTTTTTT | CASSPPGQVQKLFF
once | TRBJ2-3 | NA | TRBV5-1 | TGCGCCAGCAGCTTGCAGGGTCGAGCAGATACGCAGTATTTT | CASSLQGRADTQYF
NA | TRBJ1-3 | NA | TRBV7-6 | TGTGCCAGCAGCTTTGGACAAATAATCTCTGGAAACACCATATATTTT | CASSFGQIISGNTIYF
NA | TRBJ2-7 | NA | TRBV29-1 | TGCAGCGTTTCGGAGGGGACGGCCTACGAGCAGTACTTC | CSVSEGTAYEQYF
once | TRBJ2-2 | TRBD2 | TRBV5-4 | TGTGCCAGCAGCATACTCACTAGCGCCGCGAACACCGGGGAGCTGTTTTTT | CASSILTSAANTGELFF
NA | TRBJ2-7 | NA | TRBV21-1 | NA | CASSQVGTGSYEQYF
NA | TRBJ2-3 | TRBD1 | TRBV19 | TGTGCCAGTAGTTCGGGACAGGGCCCCACAGATACGCAGTATTTT | CASSSGQGPTDTQYF
NA | TRBJ2-7 | TRBD2 | TRBV19 | TGTGCCAGTAGTATGGATCCGACTAGCGGGAGTGGGGCGCAGTACTTC | CASSMDPTSGSGAQYF
NA | TRBJ2-7 | TRBD2 | TRBV6-5 | TGTGCCAGCACCGCGGGGGACGAGCAGTACTTC | CASTAGDEQYF
NA | TRBJ1-2 | NA | TRBV5-1 | TGCGCCAGCAGCTTGAACGGTGCTAACTATGGCTACACCTTC | CASSLNGANYGYTF
NA | TRBJ2-7 | TRBD1 | TRBV12-3/TRBV12-4 | TGTGCCAGCTGGAGACAGGGGAACTACGAGCAGTACTTC | CASWRQGNYEQYF
NA | TRBJ2-7 | NA | TRBV6-5 | TGTGCCAGCAGCTTCGGGACTTCCTACGAGCAGTACTTC | CASSFGTSYEQYF
NA | TRBJ1-2 | TRBD1 | TRBV27 | TGTGCCAGCAGTTTCGGGGGACAGGCTGGTGGCTACACCTTC | CASSFGGQAGGYTF
NA | TRBJ1-1 | NA | TRBV7-3 | TGTGCCAGCAGCTTACAGGGGATAGGTACTGAAGCTTTCTTT | CASSLQGIGTEAFF
NA | TRBJ1-2 | NA | TRBV3-1/TRBV3-2 | TGTGCCAGCAGCCAAGGAGGGAACTATGGCTACACCTTC | CASSQGGNYGYTF
NA | TRBJ2-5 | TRBD2 | TRBV3-1/TRBV3-2 | TGTGCCAGCAGTACTAGCGGGAGGTTGGAGACCCAGTACTTC | CASSTSGRLETQYF
NA | TRBJ2-7 | TRBD1 | TRBV28 | TGTGCCAGCAGACAAACACAGGGGGCACGGGAGCAGTACTTC | CASRQTQGAREQYF
NA | TRBJ2-1 | TRBD2 | TRBV11-3 | TGTGCCAGCAGCCCAGGGACTAGCGGCCGGGAGCAGTTCTTC | CASSPGTSGREQFF
NA | TRBJ2-7 | TRBD1 | TRBV27 | TGTGCCAGCATCCAAAGGAGACAGGGTGGTTACGAGCAGTACTTC | CASIQRRQGGYEQYF
NA | TRBJ1-1 | TRBD1 | TRBV11-3 | TGTGCCAGCAGCCCAACTGGACAGGTCGATGAAGCTTTCTTT | CASSPTGQVDEAFF
NA | TRBJ1-2 | NA | TRBV19 | TGTGCCAGTAGTATAATGGGAGGGTCTGGCTACACCTTC | CASSIMGGSGYTF
NA | TRBJ2-7 | NA | TRBV28 | TGTGCCAGCAGTTGGCAGGCTTCCTACGAGCAGTACTTC | CASSWQASYEQYF
NA | TRBJ1-5 | NA | TRBV28 | TGTGCCAGCAGTTTATCGGGAGCCGGGTCGGGGCCCCAGCATTTT | CASSLSGAGSGPQHF
NA | TRBJ2-5 | NA | TRBV7-9 | TGTGCCAGCAGCTTAGTCACAGGGCAAGAGACCCAGTACTTC | CASSLVTGQETQYF
NA | TRBJ2-1 | TRBD1 | TRBV6-1 | TGTGCCAGCAGTGAACGCAACAACAGGGGGCCCTACAATGAGCAGTTCTTC | CASSERNNRGPYNEQFF
NA | TRBJ1-5 | TRBD1 | TRBV28 | TGTGCCAGCAGTACTATACCGGGACAGGGAAATCAGCCCCAGCATTTT | CASSTIPGQGNQPQHF
NA | TRBJ2-7 | NA | TRBV18 | TGTGCCAGCTCACCGCAGGGTAACGAGCAGTACTTC | CASSPQGNEQYF